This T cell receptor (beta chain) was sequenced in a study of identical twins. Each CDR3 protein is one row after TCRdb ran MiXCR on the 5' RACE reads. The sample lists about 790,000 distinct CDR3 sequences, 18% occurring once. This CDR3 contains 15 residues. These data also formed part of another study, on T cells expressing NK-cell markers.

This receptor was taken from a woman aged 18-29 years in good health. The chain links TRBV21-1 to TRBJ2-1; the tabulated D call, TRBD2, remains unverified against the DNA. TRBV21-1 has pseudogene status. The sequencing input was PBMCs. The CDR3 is CASSMEENNPCEQFF. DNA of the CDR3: TGTGCCAGCAGCATGGAGGAAAATAACCCTTGCGAGCAGTTCTTC.